This T cell receptor (beta chain) was recovered during a study of tumor-infiltrating lymphocytes in primary liver carcinoma. With about 470 ng total RNA as template and a constant-region primer, TCR beta cDNA was made. Employing slightly modified ARM-PCR, three nested multiplex PCR rounds were run, and these gave rise to the TCR beta libraries. TRBV1-TRBV30 forward primers paired with a C-beta reverse primer drove the first two PCR rounds, about 9 cycles each. From the multiplex PCR reads, TCRdb called clonotypes with MiXCR, one entry per CDR3 protein. The repertoire holds a few hundred thousand distinct CDR3 sequences, with approximately 54% as singletons. CDR3 size: 14 residues. After removal of 3 bases from V and 4 bases from J, the junction contained 3 bases not matched to a gene. Germline DNA was also extracted, with blood RNA taken from unsorted whole blood. Concerning this clonotype: Its antigen remains unidentified. The conserved phenylalanine or tryptophan normally closing the CDR3 is absent here, so this likely arose from a read error.

Study-wide results and caveats: Blood fell significantly below tumors in its top-250-clone fraction (p = 0.039).

This chain connects TRBV12-3 or TRBV12-4 to TRBJ2-1, with 7 bases identical to TRBD2. The clonotype comes from a woman between 25 and 40 years old with primary liver carcinoma and hepatitis B virus infection. Sample: peripheral blood. The CDR3 bases are TGTGCCAGCAGTTTGGGGGGAGGGTACAATGAGCAGTTCTAC. Translating gives CASSLGGGYNEQFY.